Listed below are T cell receptor beta chains from one sample, sequenced in a study of blood T cell repertoires in COVID-19. Assay used: immunoSEQ multiplex PCR; TCRdb lists only in-frame clones, some missing. The sample has roughly 700,000 clones; about 90% are singletons. Sequencing input: peripheral blood. Receptor source: a woman in her late teens or twenties with acute or convalescent COVID-19. The CDR3 runs from the conserved cysteine through the conserved F or W. Each record gives: clone size, CDR3 length, J gene, V gene, D gene, CDR3 DNA, CDR3 protein. A D gene is named only where the DNA matches it firmly. Clone size is not always given. Where it is, it says once, few, many or a class for expanded clones.

- 13 TRBJ1-1 TRBV11-2 - TGTGCCAGCAGCCCCACAGAGAACACTGAAGCTTTCTTT CASSPTENTEAFF
- 11 TRBJ1-1 TRBV25-1 - TGTGCCAGTGTTCGGAACACTGAAGCTTTCTTT CASVRNTEAFF
- 15 TRBJ2-1 TRBV27 TRBD2 TGTGCCAGCAGGGCACTAGCGCACTCCTACAATGAGCAGTTCTTC CASRALAHSYNEQFF
- 16 TRBJ1-3 TRBV28 TRBD1 TGTGCCAGCAGTCCAACCAGACAGGGGACCGGAAACACCATATATTTT CASSPTRQGTGNTIYF
- 17 TRBJ2-3 TRBV10-2 TRBD1 TGCGCCAGCAGTGGACAGGGGGACCTTTATGGCACAGATACGCAGTATTTT CASSGQGDLYGTDTQYF
- 15 TRBJ2-1 TRBV20-1 - TGCAGTGCTAGTAGGGGCAGGGGTTCCTACAATGAGCAGTTCTTC CSASRGRGSYNEQFF
- 15 TRBJ2-5 TRBV5-1 - TGCGCCAGCAGCTCTACCCCTGGGAGCCTAGAGACCCAGTACTTC CASSSTPGSLETQYF
- 13 TRBJ1-5 TRBV11-2 - TGTGCCAGCAGCTTCGGGGGAAACCAGCCCCAGCATTTT CASSFGGNQPQHF
- 13 TRBJ1-1 TRBV7-2 TRBD1 TGTGCCAGCAGCTTAGGACAGGGGCGTGCGGCTTTCTTT CASSLGQGRAAFF
- 14 TRBJ2-7 TRBV7-2 TRBD1 TGTGCCAGCAGCCTTACAGGGGGACTCTACGAGCAGTACTTC CASSLTGGLYEQYF
- 14 TRBJ1-3 TRBV6-5 TRBD1 TGTGCCAGCAGACCGACAGGGTCTGGAAACACCATATATTTT CASRPTGSGNTIYF
- 15 TRBJ2-5 TRBV7-6 TRBD2 TGTGCCAGCGGCAGACTAGCGGGGATCCAAGAGACCCAGTACTTC CASGRLAGIQETQYF
- 13 TRBJ1-1 TRBV18 - TGTGCCAGCTGCTTGGGACAGAACACTGAAGCTTTCTTT CASCLGQNTEAFF
- 17 TRBJ2-7 TRBV7-9 - TGTGCCAGCAGCTTAGGGGTCTCAGGGCACTTTTCCTACGAGCAGTACTTC CASSLGVSGHFSYEQYF
- 15 TRBJ2-1 TRBV4-2 TRBD1 TGTGCCAGCAGCCAGGACAGGGGGTTTTACAATGAGCAGTTCTTC CASSQDRGFYNEQFF
- 18 TRBJ2-3 TRBV19 TRBD2 TGTGCCAGTAGTATAGGGACTAGCGGGGGCGTCCGTTCGAATACGCAGTATTTT CASSIGTSGGVRSNTQYF
once 16 TRBJ2-1 TRBV2 - TGTGCCAGCAGTGGGCCAGGAGGGTCGTCCTACAATGAGCAGTTCTTC CASSGPGGSSYNEQFF
- 13 TRBJ1-1 TRBV12-3/TRBV12-4 - TGTGCCAGCAGTTCGTGGAGGGCCATACAGGCTTTCTTT CASSSWRAIQAFF
- 15 TRBJ2-7 TRBV29-1 - TGCAGCGTTGAAGGAGGGGACGGGAGCTCCTACGAGCAGTACTTC CSVEGGDGSSYEQYF
- 17 TRBJ2-1 TRBV29-1 TRBD2 TGCAGCGTTCCCGGGACTAGCGGGGGGCCACCCTACAATGAGCAGTTCTTC CSVPGTSGGPPYNEQFF
once 14 TRBJ1-2 TRBV3-1/TRBV3-2 TRBD1 TGTGCCAGCAGCCAACCCGAGGGGGCTCGTGGCTACACCTTC CASSQPEGARGYTF
- 12 TRBJ1-1 TRBV2 - TGTGCCAGCATAACTTCGAACACTGAAGCTTTCTTT CASITSNTEAFF
- 14 TRBJ1-1 TRBV3-1/TRBV3-2 - TGTGCCAGCAGCCATGAATCTGGACAGCCTGAAGCTTTCTTT CASSHESGQPEAFF
- 13 TRBJ2-7 TRBV3-1/TRBV3-2 - TGTGCCAGCAGCCCAGGTAGCGCCTACGAGCAGTACTTC CASSPGSAYEQYF
- 16 TRBJ1-5 TRBV19 - TGTGCCAGTAGTAGAGGGAAACAGGGTAGTTTTCAGCCCCAGCATTTT CASSRGKQGSFQPQHF
- 14 TRBJ2-7 TRBV6-1 - TGTGCCAGCAGTGAACAGGGGAGCTCCTACGAGCAGTACTTC CASSEQGSSYEQYF
- 17 TRBJ2-2 TRBV11-2 TRBD2 TGTGCCAGCAGCAACTTGGGGGGGATTAAAAACACCGGGGAGCTGTTTTTT CASSNLGGIKNTGELFF
- 13 TRBJ1-5 TRBV6-5 TRBD1 TGTGCCAGCGCGGGACAGCCAAACCAGCCCCAGCATTTT CASAGQPNQPQHF
- 11 TRBJ2-7 TRBV7-2 - TGTGCCAGCACCCTGTACGGCGAGCAGTACTTC CASTLYGEQYF
- 15 TRBJ2-7 TRBV7-6 TRBD2 TGTGCCAGCAGCTTAGGCGGGGGAGTACCATACGAGCAGTACTTC CASSLGGGVPYEQYF
few 13 TRBJ1-2 TRBV7-8 TRBD1 TGTGCCAGCAGCCCGGGACAGAACTATGGCTACACCTTC CASSPGQNYGYTF
- 13 TRBJ1-1 TRBV30 TRBD1 TGTGCCTGGGTTACAGGGGGCGCGTCGATGGCTTTCTTT CAWVTGGASMAFF
- 14 TRBJ2-2 TRBV28 - TGTGCCAGCAGTTTCCCACACAGCCTCGGGGAGCTGTTTTTT CASSFPHSLGELFF
- 11 TRBJ1-1 TRBV2 - TGTGCCAGCAGTAACAGCTACGAAGCTTTCTTT CASSNSYEAFF
once 14 TRBJ2-1 TRBV14 TRBD2 TGTGCCAGCAGGCGGACTAGTTATGATAATGAGCAGTTCTTC CASRRTSYDNEQFF
- 15 TRBJ2-1 TRBV5-4 TRBD2 TGTGCCAGCAGCCCCCGGGGGGGCCTCTACAATGAGCAGTTCTTC CASSPRGGLYNEQFF
- 17 TRBJ1-4 TRBV7-8 - TGTGCCAGCAGCTTTGGGTGGGGAGGGTCCTGGGATGAAAAACTGTTTTTT CASSFGWGGSWDEKLFF
- 15 TRBJ1-4 TRBV19 - TGTGCCAGTAGTATAGTATCGGGGGTGTTAGAAAAACTGTTTTTT CASSIVSGVLEKLFF
- 14 TRBJ1-2 TRBV3-1/TRBV3-2 - TGTGCCAGCAGCCTCCTACAGGGTAAGGATGGCTACACCTTC CASSLLQGKDGYTF
- 16 TRBJ2-4 TRBV9 - TGTGCCAGCTCCATGGGGGGGGGCATAGCCAAAAACATTCAGTACTTC CASSMGGGIAKNIQYF
- 15 TRBJ1-5 TRBV6-6 - TGTGCCAGCAGTTACGGGGGGGAGAGGAATCAGCCCCAGCATTTT CASSYGGERNQPQHF
- 13 TRBJ2-7 TRBV12-3/TRBV12-4 - TGTGCCAGCAGTTTGGGGACAACGGACGAGCAGTACTTC CASSLGTTDEQYF
- 16 TRBJ2-7 TRBV28 TRBD2 TGTGCCAGCAGTTTTAACCTAGCGGCCCTCTCCTACGAGCAGTACTTC CASSFNLAALSYEQYF
- 15 TRBJ1-1 TRBV27 - TGTGCCAGCTGCTGCGCCACGGGGTTTAACACTGAAGCTTTCTTT CASCCATGFNTEAFF
- 15 TRBJ2-1 TRBV5-4 TRBD2 TGTGCCAGCAGCCGGACTAGCGGGGGGCTTGGTGAGCAGTTCTTC CASSRTSGGLGEQFF
- 13 TRBJ1-6 TRBV25-1 TRBD1 TGTGCCAGCAGTAGACAGGGAGGCTCACCCCTCCACTTT CASSRQGGSPLHF
- 14 TRBJ1-1 TRBV6-5 TRBD1 TGTGCCAGCACCAGACAGGGGAGAAACACTGAAGCTTTCTTT CASTRQGRNTEAFF
few 12 TRBJ1-5 TRBV6-5 - TGTGCCAGCAAATATAGCAATCAGCCCCAGCATTTT CASKYSNQPQHF
- 15 TRBJ1-3 TRBV4-1 TRBD1 TGCGCCAGCAGCCACCTTGGACAGGGGGGTAACACCATATATTTT CASSHLGQGGNTIYF
once 15 TRBJ1-4 TRBV27 - TGTGCCAGCAGTTTCTTGAGCTCAAAACCTGAAAAACTGTTTTTT CASSFLSSKPEKLFF